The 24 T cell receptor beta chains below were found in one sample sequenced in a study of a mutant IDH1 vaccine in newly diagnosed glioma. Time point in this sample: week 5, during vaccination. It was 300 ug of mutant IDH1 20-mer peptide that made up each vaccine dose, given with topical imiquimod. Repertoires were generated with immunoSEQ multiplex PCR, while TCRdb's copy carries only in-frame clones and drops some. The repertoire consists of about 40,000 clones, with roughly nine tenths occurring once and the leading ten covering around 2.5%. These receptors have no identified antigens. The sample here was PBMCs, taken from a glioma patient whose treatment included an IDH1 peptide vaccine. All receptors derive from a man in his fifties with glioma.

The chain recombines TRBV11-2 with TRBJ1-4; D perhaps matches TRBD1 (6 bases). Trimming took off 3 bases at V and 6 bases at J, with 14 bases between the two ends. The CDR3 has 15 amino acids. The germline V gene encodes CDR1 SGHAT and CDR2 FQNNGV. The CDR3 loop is CASSFPQGGDEKLFF. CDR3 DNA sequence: TGTGCCAGCAGCTTTCCACAGGGAGGGGATGAAAAACTGTTTTTT.

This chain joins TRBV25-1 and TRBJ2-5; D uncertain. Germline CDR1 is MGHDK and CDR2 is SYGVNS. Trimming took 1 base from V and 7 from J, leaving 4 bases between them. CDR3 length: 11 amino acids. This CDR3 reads CASSELRTQYF. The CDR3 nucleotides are TGTGCCAGCAGTGAATTAAGGACCCAGTACTTC.

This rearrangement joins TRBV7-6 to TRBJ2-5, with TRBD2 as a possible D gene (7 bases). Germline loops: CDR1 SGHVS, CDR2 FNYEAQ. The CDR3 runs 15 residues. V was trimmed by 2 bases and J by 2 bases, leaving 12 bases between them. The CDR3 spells CASSLSGRGQETQYF. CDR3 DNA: TGTGCCAGCAGCTTATCAGGGAGGGGGCAAGAGACCCAGTACTTC.

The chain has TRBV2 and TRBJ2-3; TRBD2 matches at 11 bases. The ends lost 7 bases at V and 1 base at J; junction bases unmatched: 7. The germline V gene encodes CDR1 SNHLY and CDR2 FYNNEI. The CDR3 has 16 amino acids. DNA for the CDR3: TGTGCCAGCAACCCCATGGGACTAGCGGGCACAGATACGCAGTATTTT. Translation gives CASNPMGLAGTDTQYF.

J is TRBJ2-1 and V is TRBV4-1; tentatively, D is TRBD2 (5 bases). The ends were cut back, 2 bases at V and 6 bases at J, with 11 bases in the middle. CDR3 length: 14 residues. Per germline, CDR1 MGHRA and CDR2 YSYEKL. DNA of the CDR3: TGCGCCAGCAGCCAACGCGATACTAGCAATGAGCAGTTCTTC. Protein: CASSQRDTSNEQFF.

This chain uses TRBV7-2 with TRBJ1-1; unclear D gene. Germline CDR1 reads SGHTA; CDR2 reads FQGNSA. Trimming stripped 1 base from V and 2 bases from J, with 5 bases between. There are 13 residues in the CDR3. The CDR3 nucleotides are TGTGCCAGCAGCTTAGGGCAAAACACTGAAGCTTTCTTT. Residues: CASSLGQNTEAFF.

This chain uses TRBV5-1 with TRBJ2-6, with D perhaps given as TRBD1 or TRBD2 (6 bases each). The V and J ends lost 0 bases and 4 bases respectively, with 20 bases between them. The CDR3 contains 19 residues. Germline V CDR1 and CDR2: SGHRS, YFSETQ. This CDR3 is CASSLAAGHSSVGANVLTF. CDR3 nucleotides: TGCGCCAGCAGCTTGGCTGCGGGACACTCCTCCGTCGGGGCCAACGTCCTGACTTTC.

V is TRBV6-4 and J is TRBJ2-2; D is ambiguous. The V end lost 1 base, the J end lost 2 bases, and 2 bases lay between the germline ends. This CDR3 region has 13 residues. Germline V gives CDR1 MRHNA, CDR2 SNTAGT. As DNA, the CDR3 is TGTGCCAGCAGTGACTTTAACACCGGGGAGCTGTTTTTT. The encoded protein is CASSDFNTGELFF.

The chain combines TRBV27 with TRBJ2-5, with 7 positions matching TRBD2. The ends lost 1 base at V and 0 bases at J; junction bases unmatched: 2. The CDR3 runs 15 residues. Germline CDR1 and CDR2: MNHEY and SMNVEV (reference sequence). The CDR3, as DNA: TGTGCCAGCAGTTTATTGCGGGAGAACCAAGAGACCCAGTACTTC. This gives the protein CASSLLRENQETQYF.

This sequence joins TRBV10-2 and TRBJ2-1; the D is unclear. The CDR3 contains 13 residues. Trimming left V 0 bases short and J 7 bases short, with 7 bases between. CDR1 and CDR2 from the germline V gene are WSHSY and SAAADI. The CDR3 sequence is CASSESLVNEQFF. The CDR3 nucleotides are TGCGCCAGCAGTGAGTCGTTGGTAAATGAGCAGTTCTTC.

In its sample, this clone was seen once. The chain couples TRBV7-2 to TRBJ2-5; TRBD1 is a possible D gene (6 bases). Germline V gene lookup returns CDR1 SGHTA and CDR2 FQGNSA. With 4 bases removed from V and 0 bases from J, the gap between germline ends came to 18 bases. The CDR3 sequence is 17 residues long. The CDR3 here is CASSSTGSYLYQETQYF. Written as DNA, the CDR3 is TGTGCCAGCAGCTCTACAGGGAGCTACTTGTACCAAGAGACCCAGTACTTC.

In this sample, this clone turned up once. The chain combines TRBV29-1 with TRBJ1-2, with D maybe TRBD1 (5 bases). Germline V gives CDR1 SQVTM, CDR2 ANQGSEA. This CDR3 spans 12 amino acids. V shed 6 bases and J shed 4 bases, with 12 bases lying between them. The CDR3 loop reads CSVMGGVYGYTF. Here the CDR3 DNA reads TGCAGCGTAATGGGGGGGGTCTATGGCTACACCTTC.

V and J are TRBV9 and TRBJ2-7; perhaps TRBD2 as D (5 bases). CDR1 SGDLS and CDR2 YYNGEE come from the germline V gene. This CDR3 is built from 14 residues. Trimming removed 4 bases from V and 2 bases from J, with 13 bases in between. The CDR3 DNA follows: TGTGCCAGCAGCCGCCGGGGAGACCCCTACGAGCAGTACTTC. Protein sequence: CASSRRGDPYEQYF.

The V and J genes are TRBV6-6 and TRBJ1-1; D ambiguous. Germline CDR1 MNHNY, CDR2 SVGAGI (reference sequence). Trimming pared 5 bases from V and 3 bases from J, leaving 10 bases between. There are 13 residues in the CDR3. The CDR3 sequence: CASSEDRYTEAFF. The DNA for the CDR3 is TGTGCCAGCAGTGAGGACCGTTACACTGAAGCTTTCTTT.

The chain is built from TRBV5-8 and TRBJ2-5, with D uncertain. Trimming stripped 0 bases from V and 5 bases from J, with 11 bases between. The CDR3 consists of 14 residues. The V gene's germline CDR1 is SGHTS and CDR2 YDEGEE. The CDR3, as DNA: TGTGCCAGCAGCTTGGGCATCCTGGCGGAGACCCAGTACTTC. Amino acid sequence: CASSLGILAETQYF.

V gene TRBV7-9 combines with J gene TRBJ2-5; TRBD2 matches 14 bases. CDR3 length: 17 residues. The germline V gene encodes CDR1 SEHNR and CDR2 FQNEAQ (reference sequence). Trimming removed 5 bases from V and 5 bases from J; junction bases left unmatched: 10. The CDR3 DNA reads TGTGCCAGCAGCCCCGGGACTAGCGGGAGTAGGTTGGAGACCCAGTACTTC. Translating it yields CASSPGTSGSRLETQYF.

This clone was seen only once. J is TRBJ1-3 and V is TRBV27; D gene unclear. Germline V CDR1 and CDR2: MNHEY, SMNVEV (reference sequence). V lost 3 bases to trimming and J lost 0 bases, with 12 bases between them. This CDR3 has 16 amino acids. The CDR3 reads CASSFQTPLSGNTIYF. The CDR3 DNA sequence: TGTGCCAGCAGTTTCCAGACACCGCTCTCTGGAAACACCATATATTTT.

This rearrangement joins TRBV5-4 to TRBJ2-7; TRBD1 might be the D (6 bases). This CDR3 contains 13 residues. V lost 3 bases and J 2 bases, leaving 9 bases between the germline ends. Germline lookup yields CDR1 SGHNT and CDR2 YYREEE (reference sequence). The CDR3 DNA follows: TGTGCCAGCAGCTATACAGGGACCTACGAGCAGTACTTC. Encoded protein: CASSYTGTYEQYF.

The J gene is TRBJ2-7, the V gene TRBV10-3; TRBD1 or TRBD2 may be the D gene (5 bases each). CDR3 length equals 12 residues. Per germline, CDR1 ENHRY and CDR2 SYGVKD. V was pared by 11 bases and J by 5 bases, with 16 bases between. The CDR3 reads CASEAGNHEQYF. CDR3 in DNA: TGTGCCTCGGAGGCAGGGAACCACGAGCAGTACTTC.

The CDR3 nucleotides read TGTGCCAGCAGAAATCACAGGGAAAGTTACACCTTC. This codes for CASRNHRESYTF. The rearrangement joins TRBV7-2 to TRBJ1-2; D is possibly TRBD1 (6 bases). The V gene's germline CDR1 is SGHTA and CDR2 FQGNSA. Trimming took off 6 bases at V and 11 bases at J, with 16 bases between the two ends. This CDR3 region has 12 residues. The whole variable domain, filled in from reference TRBV7-2 and TRBJ1-2, reads GAGVSQSPSNKVTEKGKDVELRCDPISGHTALYWYRQSLGQGLEFLIYFQGNSAPDKSGLPSDRFSAERTGGSVSTLTIQRTQQEDSAVYLCASRNHRESYTFGSGTRLTVV.

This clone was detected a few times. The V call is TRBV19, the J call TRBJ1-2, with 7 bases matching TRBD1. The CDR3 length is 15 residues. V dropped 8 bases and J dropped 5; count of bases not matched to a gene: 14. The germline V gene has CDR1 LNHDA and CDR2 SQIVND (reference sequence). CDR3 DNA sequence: TGTGCCAGTGGAGAGAGGGGACAGAGAAGTTATGGCTACACCTTC. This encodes CASGERGQRSYGYTF.

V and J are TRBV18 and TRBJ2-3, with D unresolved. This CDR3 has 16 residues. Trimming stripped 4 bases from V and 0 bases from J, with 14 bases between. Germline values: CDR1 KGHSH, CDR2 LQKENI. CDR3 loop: CASSQQPTSSTDTQYF. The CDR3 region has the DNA TGTGCCAGCTCACAACAGCCGACAAGCAGCACAGATACGCAGTATTTT.

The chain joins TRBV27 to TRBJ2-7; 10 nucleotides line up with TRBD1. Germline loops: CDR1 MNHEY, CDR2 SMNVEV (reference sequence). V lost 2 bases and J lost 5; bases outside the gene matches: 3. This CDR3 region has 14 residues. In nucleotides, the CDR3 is TGTGCCAGCAGTTTAGACAGGGGGCGAAACGAGCAGTACTTC. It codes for CASSLDRGRNEQYF.

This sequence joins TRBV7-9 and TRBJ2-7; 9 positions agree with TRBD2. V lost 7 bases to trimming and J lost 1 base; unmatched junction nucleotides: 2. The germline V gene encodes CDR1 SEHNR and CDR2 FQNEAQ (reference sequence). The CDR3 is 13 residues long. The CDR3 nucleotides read TGTGCCAGCATAGCGGGAGATTCCTACGAGCAGTACTTC. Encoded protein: CASIAGDSYEQYF.